One and the same sample provided the 20 T cell receptor beta chains below, sequenced in a study of blood T cell repertoires in COVID-19. Sequencing used immunoSEQ multiplex PCR; TCRdb keeps in-frame clones, though not all of them. The repertoire consists of 250,000 to 300,000 clones, with nearly 90% occurring once and the leading ten covering under 3%. Sequenced material: PBMCs or T cells enriched from blood (not recorded which). Receptor source: a woman between 45 and 60 years old who had been exposed to COVID-19.

The rearrangement uses TRBV5-1 and TRBJ1-2, with a tentative D call TRBD1 (5 bases). Per germline, CDR1 SGHRS and CDR2 YFSETQ. Trimming shortened V by 0 bases and J by 4 bases, and 13 bases separated the two germline ends. The length of the CDR3 is 15 residues. The CDR3 reads CASSLDGGTLYGYTF. For the CDR3, the DNA is TGCGCCAGCAGCTTGGATGGGGGGACCCTCTATGGCTACACCTTC. Full variable domain (remainder filled in from reference TRBV5-1 and TRBJ1-2): KAGVTQTPRYLIKTRGQQVTLSCSPISGHRSVSWYQQTPGQGLQFLFEYFSETQRNKGNFPGRFSGRQFSNSRSEMNVSTLELGDSALYLCASSLDGGTLYGYTFGSGTRLTVV.

The rearrangement links TRBV19 to TRBJ2-3; TRBD2 agrees at 7 bases. The CDR3 has 14 amino acids. Germline CDR1 is LNHDA and CDR2 is SQIVND (reference sequence). With V trimmed by 7 bases and J by 0 bases, 4 bases remained unmatched. This CDR3 is CASTTSSSTDTQYF. The DNA of the CDR3 is TGTGCCAGTACGACTAGCTCCAGCACAGATACGCAGTATTTT.

The genes are TRBV9 and TRBJ2-5; 9 bases align to TRBD2. CDR1 and CDR2 (germline): SGDLS, YYNGEE. Losses at the gene ends were 3 bases for V and 5 bases for J; bases not matched to a gene: 5. The CDR3 runs to 14 residues. CDR3 region: CASSARTSEETQYF. The CDR3, as DNA: TGTGCCAGCAGCGCCCGGACTAGCGAGGAGACCCAGTACTTC.

The J gene is TRBJ1-6, the V gene TRBV9; 8 bases match TRBD1. CDR1 SGDLS and CDR2 YYNGEE come from the germline V gene. The CDR3 has 14 amino acids. The V gene end was trimmed by 3 bases and the J gene end by 7 bases; junction bases not matched to a gene: 3. CDR3 amino acids: CASSERQGNSPLHF. CDR3 in DNA: TGTGCCAGCAGCGAAAGACAGGGGAATTCACCCCTCCACTTT.

The V gene is TRBV10-3, the J gene TRBJ2-3, with D tentatively TRBD2 (7 bases). The CDR3 runs 17 residues. V was pared by 4 bases and J by 3 bases, with 20 bases between. Germline CDR1 ENHRY, CDR2 SYGVKD. The CDR3 spells CAISAQPGGQGTDTQYF. Here the CDR3 DNA reads TGTGCCATCAGTGCCCAACCGGGGGGTCAGGGGACAGATACGCAGTATTTT.

On this clone: The junction departs from the called germline gene at one end, perhaps through a read error. The V and J genes are TRBV7-7 and TRBJ2-3; 16 bases fit TRBD2. Per germline, CDR1 SSHAT and CDR2 FNYEAQ (reference sequence). The CDR3 sequence is 17 residues long. CDR3 loop: CASSAGLAGGESDTQYF. In nucleotides, the CDR3 is TGTGCTAGCAGCGCGGGACTAGCGGGGGGGGAATCAGATACGCAGTATTTT.

This clone showed up just once. The chain links TRBV7-6 to TRBJ1-1, with a tentative D call TRBD1 (5 bases). The V end was cut by 6 bases, the J end by 1 base, with 12 bases between. This CDR3 has 14 residues. Germline loops: CDR1 SGHVS, CDR2 FNYEAQ. CDR3 bases: TGTGCCAGCAGATCGGGGGGAGGGAACACTGAAGCTTTCTTT. It specifies CASRSGGGNTEAFF.

V is TRBV5-1 and J is TRBJ1-1; D may be TRBD1 (6 bases). Trimming shortened V by 2 bases and J by 7 bases, and 21 bases separated the two germline ends. The CDR3 sequence is 16 residues long. The germline gives CDR1 SGHRS, CDR2 YFSETQ. The DNA of the CDR3 is TGCGCCAGCAGCTTAACGGGTGCTGGGGGCGTGGATGAAGCTTTCTTT. This gives the protein CASSLTGAGGVDEAFF.

This chain links TRBV11-2 with TRBJ2-2; a weak D match, TRBD2 (6 bases). The length of the CDR3 is 15 residues. The V end lost 8 bases, the J end lost 5 bases, and 18 bases lay between the germline ends. Germline V gene data show CDR1 as SGHAT and CDR2 as FQNNGV. The CDR3, as DNA: TGTGCCAGCGGACTCAGGGAGGTCTGGACCGGGGAGCTGTTTTTT. Amino acids: CASGLREVWTGELFF.

For the CDR3, the DNA is TGCGCCAGCAGTCCAACTGGGACACCTTATAATTCACCCCTCCACTTT. This gives the protein CASSPTGTPYNSPLHF. The V and J genes are TRBV5-1 and TRBJ1-6; D is possibly TRBD1 (6 bases). V lost 5 bases, J lost 4 bases, and 16 bases lay in between. Germline V gene sequence: CDR1 SGHRS, CDR2 YFSETQ. This CDR3 is built from 16 residues.

The rearrangement links TRBV14 to TRBJ1-1; 9 bases agree with TRBD1. Looked up from germline, CDR1 is SGHDN and CDR2 is FVKESK. Unmatched junction bases numbered 22, after V lost 1 base and J lost 1 base. CDR3 size: 22 residues. The CDR3, as DNA: TGTGCCAGCAGCCAAGTTCCCCGGGGACAGGGCGGATTGTCGTTCGAGAACACTGAAGCTTTCTTT. It specifies CASSQVPRGQGGLSFENTEAFF.

This clone occurred once. The rearrangement uses TRBV29-1 and TRBJ1-1; perhaps TRBD1 as D (5 bases). This CDR3 spans 12 amino acids. V shed 7 bases and J shed 12 bases, with 21 bases lying between them. CDR1 SQVTM and CDR2 ANQGSEA come from the germline V gene. This chain's CDR3 is CSAVLVGDRTFF. The DNA for the CDR3 is TGCAGCGCCGTCCTAGTAGGGGATCGGACTTTCTTT.

The chain joins TRBV2 to TRBJ1-2, with 10 nucleotides matching TRBD1. V lost 1 base and J lost 4; bases outside the gene matches: 3. Germline assignment: CDR1 SNHLY and CDR2 FYNNEI. CDR3 length: 15 amino acids. Written as DNA, the CDR3 is TGTGCCAGCAGTGAAGTGACAGGGGGCACCTATGGCTACACCTTC. Amino acid sequence: CASSEVTGGTYGYTF.

The chain uses TRBV4-2 and TRBJ2-5, with no clear D. This CDR3 is 15 amino acids long. Between the trimmed V and J ends, which lost 1 base and 1 base, there was a span of 10 bases. Germline CDR1 LGHNA, CDR2 YNFKEQ. CDR3 DNA sequence: TGTGCCAGCAGCCAAGCTCACGCCAGCCAAGAGACCCAGTACTTC. It encodes CASSQAHASQETQYF.

V is TRBV5-1 and J is TRBJ2-1, with 12 bases identical to TRBD2. V shed 4 bases and J 5 bases; nucleotides not matched to a gene: 7. Germline values: CDR1 SGHRS, CDR2 YFSETQ. CDR3 length: 16 amino acids. The CDR3 region has the DNA TGCGCCAGCAGCCCAGGAGGACTAGCGGGGAACAATGAGCAGTTCTTC. Protein: CASSPGGLAGNNEQFF.

The V call is TRBV7-9, the J call TRBJ2-4; 15 positions match TRBD2. The V gene end was trimmed by 5 bases and the J gene end by 8 bases; junction bases not matched to a gene: 7. Looked up from germline, CDR1 is SEHNR and CDR2 is FQNEAQ (reference sequence). This CDR3 is 16 amino acids long. The CDR3 sequence is CASSLGLAGGRDIQYF. DNA for the CDR3: TGTGCCAGCAGCCTCGGACTAGCGGGGGGGCGTGACATTCAGTACTTC.

The V and J genes are TRBV28 and TRBJ1-5, with TRBD1 as a possible D gene (6 bases). The CDR3 runs 13 residues. V was trimmed by 6 bases and J by 6 bases, leaving 12 bases between them. CDR1 MDHEN and CDR2 SYDVKM come from the germline V gene. CDR3 sequence: CASRPQGSQPQHF. The CDR3 DNA is TGTGCCAGCAGACCACAGGGAAGTCAGCCCCAGCATTTT. The entire variable domain, with the rest obtained from reference TRBV28 and TRBJ1-5, is as follows: DVKVTQSSRYLVKRTGEKVFLECVQDMDHENMFWYRQDPGLGLRLIYFSYDVKMKEKGDIPEGYSVSREKKERFSLILESASTNQTSMYLCASRPQGSQPQHFGDGTRLSIL.

CDR3: CASRNRGKSTEAFF. The CDR3 nucleotides are TGTGCCAGCAGGAACAGGGGGAAGAGCACTGAAGCTTTCTTT. The chain recombines TRBV7-2 with TRBJ1-1, with 8 bases fitting TRBD1. The germline CDR1 and CDR2 sequences are SGHTA and FQGNSA. V gave up 6 bases and J gave up 4 bases; unmatched junction bases: 7. The CDR3 loop spans 14 amino acids.

Of note for this clone: Other DNA sequences in this specimen translate into the identical CDR3. V and J are TRBV6-1 and TRBJ1-5; the match to TRBD1 covers 7 bases. Germline values: CDR1 MNHNS, CDR2 SASEGT. The V gene end was trimmed by 0 bases and the J gene end by 6 bases; junction bases not matched to a gene: 5. This CDR3 is 15 amino acids long. CDR3: CASSEAGGAGQPQHF. Written as DNA, the CDR3 is TGTGCCAGCAGTGAAGCAGGGGGCGCAGGTCAGCCCCAGCATTTT.

DNA of the CDR3: TGTGCCAGCAGCAAAACAGGGTCTAGGTCGTACGAGCAGTACTTC. Translated: CASSKTGSRSYEQYF. The genes are TRBV11-2 and TRBJ2-7; D may be TRBD1 (6 bases). The CDR3 is made up of 15 amino acids. Trimming removed 5 bases at V and 4 bases at J, with 18 bases between. Germline V gene lookup returns CDR1 SGHAT and CDR2 FQNNGV.